Listed here are 14 T cell receptor beta chains from one sample, sequenced in a study of shared clonotypes between healthy human individuals. This table comes from immunoSEQ multiplex PCR, and its TCRdb copy is limited to in-frame clones, with some not included. Among 2 million to 2.5 million clones listed, over 85% were seen once. Material: naive CD4+ T cells from PBMCs. As to subset: CD45RA+ positively selected. These TCRs come from a man between 18 and 29 years old in good health. Some clones in this sample may be carry-over from other donors' samples.

DNA of the CDR3: TGTGCCAGCGGCCAGTCGGCTAGAACAGATACGCAGTATTTT. Translating it yields CASGQSARTDTQYF. The chain combines TRBV7-9 with TRBJ2-3; no firm D call. Trimming pared 8 bases from V and 3 bases from J, leaving 15 bases between. The CDR3 is 14 residues long. CDR1 is SEHNR and CDR2 is FQNEAQ in the germline V gene (reference sequence).

Turning to this clone: The same CDR3 also results from other DNA sequences found in this sample. DNA for the CDR3: TGCGCCAGCAGTTACGCGGGAACCTACGAGCAGTACTTC. As protein: CASSYAGTYEQYF. V gene TRBV5-1 combines with J gene TRBJ2-7; possible D gene TRBD2, 6 bases. This CDR3 is built from 13 residues. Per the germline V gene, CDR1 is SGHRS and CDR2 is YFSETQ. V was clipped by 5 bases and J by 2 bases, with 11 bases between them.

The CDR3 DNA follows: TGTGCCAGCAGCTTAACGTGGGGCCTTGCCGACAATGAGCAGTTCTTC. Translated, it gives CASSLTWGLADNEQFF. The chain combines TRBV7-6 with TRBJ2-1; tentative D call: TRBD1 (5 bases). V lost 2 bases and J 5 bases, leaving 16 bases between the germline ends. This CDR3 is built from 16 residues. CDR1 SGHVS and CDR2 FNYEAQ come from the germline V gene. The variable domain in full, with the rest retrieved from reference TRBV7-6 and TRBJ2-1, is GAGVSQSPRYKVTKRGQDVALRCDPISGHVSLYWYRQALGQGPEFLTYFNYEAQQDKSGLPNDRFSAERPEGSISTLTIQRTEQRDSAMYRCASSLTWGLADNEQFFGPGTRLTVL.

This chain links TRBV7-9 with TRBJ1-3; D is unclear. The V gene lost 7 bases and the J gene lost 2 bases, with 15 bases spanning the gap. CDR1 and CDR2 from the germline V gene are SEHNR and FQNEAQ (reference sequence). This CDR3 spans 15 amino acids. The CDR3 DNA follows: TGTGCCAGCAACTCGCGGGGTGGGGCTGGAAACACCATATATTTT. As protein: CASNSRGGAGNTIYF.

This clone was detected only a few times. This chain connects TRBV7-3 to TRBJ2-3; D call uncertain. The V gene's germline CDR1 is SGHTA and CDR2 FQGTGA. The germline V and J ends were trimmed by 4 bases and 3 bases, with 8 bases remaining between them. This CDR3 is built from 13 residues. CDR3: CASSYMGTDTQYF. DNA of the CDR3: TGTGCCAGCAGCTACATGGGGACAGATACGCAGTATTTT.

This clone came up once. The gene calls are TRBV2 and TRBJ1-1; D not resolved. The CDR3 spans 14 residues. Trimming removed 6 bases from V and 1 base from J, with 12 bases in between. Per the germline V gene, CDR1 is SNHLY and CDR2 is FYNNEI. The CDR3 protein is CASSTQSANTEAFF. The CDR3 nucleotides are TGTGCCAGCAGCACCCAGTCTGCGAACACTGAAGCTTTCTTT.

This chain uses TRBV6-5 with TRBJ2-1; D unresolved. Germline V gives CDR1 MNHEY, CDR2 SVGAGI. The V end lost 4 bases, the J end lost 5 bases, and 12 bases lay between the germline ends. The CDR3 loop spans 14 amino acids. As DNA, the CDR3 is TGTGCCAGCAGTTCCCCCAACTTCCACAATGAGCAGTTCTTC. Protein sequence: CASSSPNFHNEQFF.

The CDR3 nucleotides read TGTGCCAGCAGTTACGTCGACAGCTATGGCTACACCTTC. Its translation is CASSYVDSYGYTF. The chain uses TRBV6-6 and TRBJ1-2; possible D gene TRBD1, 5 bases. Deletions cut 2 bases from V and 4 bases from J, with 8 bases between. Looked up from germline, CDR1 is MNHNY and CDR2 is SVGAGI (reference sequence). This CDR3 has 13 residues.

The J gene is TRBJ2-2, the V gene TRBV2; weak D call: TRBD2 (6 bases). The CDR3 runs to 15 residues. Trimming pared 8 bases from V and 4 bases from J, leaving 17 bases between. The germline V gene encodes CDR1 SNHLY and CDR2 FYNNEI. The CDR3 coding sequence is TGTGCCAGCTCATTGGACGGGAGAGTCACCGGGGAGCTGTTTTTT. This gives the protein CASSLDGRVTGELFF. Drawing the rest from reference TRBV2 and TRBJ2-2, the complete variable domain is EPEVTQTPSHQVTQMGQEVILRCVPISNHLYFYWYRQILGQKVEFLVSFYNNEISEKSEIFDDQFSVERPDGSNFTLKIRSTKLEDSAMYFCASSLDGRVTGELFFGEGSRLTVL.

The chain couples TRBV5-1 to TRBJ1-3, with 7 positions matching TRBD1. The germline V gene has CDR1 SGHRS and CDR2 YFSETQ. Losses at the gene ends were 4 bases for V and 1 base for J; bases not matched to a gene: 8. The CDR3 totals 16 residues. For the CDR3, the DNA is TGCGCCAGCAGCCGAGGACAGGCGAGGTCTGGAAACACCATATATTTT. Encoded protein: CASSRGQARSGNTIYF.

This chain links TRBV7-9 with TRBJ1-2; TRBD1 aligns across 7 bases. The CDR3 runs 16 residues. Germline V gene data show CDR1 as SEHNR and CDR2 as FQNEAQ (reference sequence). Trimming took 4 bases from V and 4 from J; bases not matched to a gene: 12. The CDR3 sequence: CASSYTGQDIGYGYTF. The CDR3 DNA reads as TGTGCCAGCAGCTACACCGGACAGGATATCGGCTATGGCTACACCTTC.

This clone was observed a few times. This specimen includes other DNA sequences encoding the same CDR3. The CDR3 DNA reads as TGTGCCAGCAGTGACAGGGGTCAGCCCCAGCATTTT. This encodes CASSDRGQPQHF. V gene TRBV2 combines with J gene TRBJ1-5; tentatively, D is TRBD1 (6 bases). The CDR3 loop spans 12 amino acids. CDR1 is SNHLY and CDR2 is FYNNEI in the germline V gene. Trimming stripped 3 bases from V and 6 bases from J, with 6 bases between.

The J gene is TRBJ2-7, the V gene TRBV28, with unresolved D. Germline CDR1 MDHEN, CDR2 SYDVKM. Between the trimmed V and J ends, which lost 2 bases and 4 bases, there was a span of 9 bases. The CDR3 spans 13 residues. The CDR3 spells CASSLRTIYEQYF. In nucleotides, the CDR3 is TGTGCCAGCAGTTTACGTACCATTTACGAGCAGTACTTC.

V usage is TRBV5-4 and J usage is TRBJ2-1; TRBD2 matches 11 bases. J lost 7 bases, V lost 7 bases, and 19 bases had no gene match. The CDR3 is made up of 18 amino acids. CDR1 and CDR2 (germline): SGHNT, YYREEE (reference sequence). The CDR3 is CASWDGTSGPSAHNEQFF. The DNA for the CDR3 is TGTGCCAGCTGGGACGGGACTAGCGGTCCCTCGGCACATAATGAGCAGTTCTTC.